The subject of this entry is one T cell receptor beta chain. Its antigen is unidentified. Donation came from healthy HIV-negative adults that had no recent acute infections or vaccinations. Only Caucasian adults living in Nashville, Tennessee served as donors. This sample is part of a study of shared clonotypes between healthy human individuals. The CDR3 runs 13 residues. The ends were cut back, 6 bases at V and 7 bases at J, with 13 bases in the middle. CDR1 MNHEY and CDR2 SMNVEV come from the germline V gene (reference sequence). Study-level results: Non-shared clonotypes showed lower generation probabilities than clonotypes common to all four donors.

Produced via immunoSEQ multiplex PCR; TCRdb's table is partial and in-frame only. Of around 700,000 clones listed, about two thirds are singletons. The rearrangement links TRBV27 to TRBJ2-1, with D perhaps matching TRBD2 (6 bases). Sequenced input: memory CD4+ T cells sorted from blood. Subset reported: CD45RA-negative fraction. The sequence was obtained from a woman in her 30s in good health. CDR3 in amino acids: CASRGGTGNEQFF. CDR3 nucleotide sequence: TGTGCCAGCAGAGGAGGGACGGGTAATGAGCAGTTCTTC.